The 28 T cell receptor beta chains below were found in one sample sequenced in a study of shared clonotypes between healthy human individuals. The method was immunoSEQ multiplex PCR; TCRdb's version includes in-frame clones alone and lacks a portion of them. The table includes 2 million to 2.5 million clones, approximately 95% detected once. Sample: naive CD4+ T cells from PBMCs. Indicated subset: CD45RA+ positively selected. These receptors all come from a man aged 18-30 years in good health. Some clones in this sample may be carry-over from other donors' samples.

The chain is built from TRBV5-1 and TRBJ2-3, with D perhaps matching TRBD1 (6 bases). Trimming shortened V by 0 bases and J by 2 bases, and 13 bases separated the two germline ends. From germline, CDR1 is SGHRS and CDR2 YFSETQ. This CDR3 has 16 amino acids. The CDR3 DNA reads TGCGCCAGCAGCTTGGGAGGGCAGGGGAACACAGATACGCAGTATTTT. Translating it yields CASSLGGQGNTDTQYF.

The genes are TRBV7-6 and TRBJ1-1; 8 bases are shared with TRBD1. CDR1 is SGHVS, CDR2 FNYEAQ, per germline. V shed 0 bases, J shed 5 bases, and the junction held 5 bases outside the gene matches. CDR3 length: 15 residues. CDR3 region: CASSLALTGVTEAFF. The CDR3 nucleotides are TGTGCCAGCAGCTTAGCGCTGACAGGGGTAACTGAAGCTTTCTTT.

Note on this clone: Different DNA sequences within this sample yield the same CDR3. The chain uses TRBV27 and TRBJ2-7; the D is unclear. Germline V lookup: CDR1 MNHEY, CDR2 SMNVEV (reference sequence). The V end lost 2 bases, the J end lost 0 bases, and 5 bases lay between the germline ends. The CDR3 covers 13 residues. The DNA of the CDR3 is TGTGCCAGCAGTTTAAGGCCCTCCTACGAGCAGTACTTC. It codes for CASSLRPSYEQYF.

The chain has TRBV21-1 and TRBJ2-1; the D call of TRBD2 is as the table states it, not checked on the DNA. TRBV21-1 is noted as a pseudogene. The CDR3 covers 17 residues. CDR3 residues: CASSRPYDPTESNEQFF. The CDR3 DNA is TGTGCCAGCAGCAGGCCATATGACCCTACGGAGTCCAATGAGCAGTTCTTC.

The J gene is TRBJ2-7, the V gene TRBV5-4; 11 bases fit TRBD2. Per the germline V gene, CDR1 is SGHNT and CDR2 is YYREEE (reference sequence). The CDR3 runs 15 residues. The trim removed 4 bases at V and 7 bases at J, leaving 10 bases unmatched. In nucleotides, the CDR3 is TGTGCCAGCAGCCTCGATAGCGGGAGGGGTATGGAGCAGTACTTC. Encoded protein: CASSLDSGRGMEQYF.

The chain couples TRBV18 to TRBJ2-3; perhaps TRBD1 as D (6 bases). V lost 3 bases and J lost 0, with 10 bases in between. Looked up from germline, CDR1 is KGHSH and CDR2 is LQKENI. The CDR3 has 15 amino acids. CDR3: CASSPEDRSTDTQYF. CDR3 DNA: TGTGCCAGCTCACCGGAGGACAGAAGCACAGATACGCAGTATTTT.

The J gene is TRBJ2-3, the V gene TRBV29-1, with a weak D call TRBD2 (5 bases). Germline V gives CDR1 SQVTM, CDR2 ANQGSEA. V lost 4 bases to trimming and J lost 2 bases, with 10 bases between them. The CDR3 length is 13 residues. CDR3 protein: CSVGGKLTDTQYF. Written as DNA, the CDR3 is TGCAGCGTTGGAGGGAAGCTCACAGATACGCAGTATTTT.

This chain connects TRBV6-5 to TRBJ1-4; D is uncertain. V was trimmed by 6 bases and J by 0 bases, leaving 8 bases between them. Germline CDR1 and CDR2: MNHEY and SVGAGI. This CDR3 comprises 14 residues. CDR3 residues: CASSLQSTNEKLFF. Here the CDR3 DNA reads TGTGCCAGCAGCCTTCAGTCAACTAATGAAAAACTGTTTTTT.

This clone was seen a handful of times. V and J are TRBV29-1 and TRBJ1-1, with 7 bases identical to TRBD1. The CDR3 spans 13 residues. CDR1 and CDR2 from the germline V gene are SQVTM and ANQGSEA. V lost 6 bases to trimming and J lost 5 bases; unmatched junction nucleotides: 9. CDR3 protein: CSVARGRLTEAFF. The CDR3 DNA sequence: TGCAGCGTAGCGAGGGGGCGTTTGACTGAAGCTTTCTTT.

The rearrangement uses TRBV30 and TRBJ2-7, with D uncertain. Germline CDR1 reads GTSNPN; CDR2 reads SVGIG (reference sequence). This CDR3 has 12 residues. V lost 3 bases, J lost 1 base, and 7 bases lay in between. CDR3 bases: TGTGCCTGGAGGAGTAAGTCCTACGAGCAGTACTTC. Protein sequence: CAWRSKSYEQYF.

The chain links TRBV5-1 to TRBJ2-6; D not resolved. The germline gives CDR1 SGHRS, CDR2 YFSETQ. This CDR3 contains 16 residues. The germline V and J ends were trimmed by 2 bases and 0 bases, with 9 bases remaining between them. CDR3 in DNA: TGCGCCAGCAGCTTAACATATCACTCTGGGGCCAACGTCCTGACTTTC. Its translation is CASSLTYHSGANVLTF.

This clone has only a few counts. The gene calls are TRBV4-1 and TRBJ1-2, with 12 nucleotides matching TRBD1. Germline-derived CDR1 and CDR2 are MGHRA and YSYEKL. Germline trimming cut 1 base from V and 7 bases from J; bases unmatched to any gene: 4. There are 15 residues in the CDR3. CDR3 nucleotide sequence: TGCGCCAGCAGCCAAGCCGGGACAGGGGGCGTTGGCTACACCTTC. Translation gives CASSQAGTGGVGYTF.

This clone was recorded only once. The CDR3 sequence is CASSVDPSLSETQYF. In DNA, the CDR3 is TGTGCCAGCAGCGTCGACCCCTCTCTCTCCGAGACCCAGTACTTC. V and J are TRBV9 and TRBJ2-5; D ambiguous. CDR1 and CDR2 (germline): SGDLS, YYNGEE. CDR3 length equals 15 residues. V shed 2 bases and J shed 5 bases, with 16 bases lying between them.

This sequence joins TRBV29-1 and TRBJ2-1; TRBD1 might be the D (6 bases). The CDR3 is made up of 14 amino acids. Germline V CDR1 and CDR2: SQVTM, ANQGSEA. The germline V and J ends were trimmed by 0 bases and 8 bases, with 14 bases remaining between them. CDR3 sequence reads: CSVEDPLRGDEQFF. The CDR3 DNA reads TGCAGCGTTGAAGATCCGCTCAGGGGAGATGAGCAGTTCTTC.

The chain employs TRBV2 and TRBJ2-7; a weak D match, TRBD1 (6 bases). The germline CDR1 and CDR2 sequences are SNHLY and FYNNEI. This CDR3 region has 13 residues. V shed 6 bases and J shed 0 bases, with 9 bases lying between them. Here the CDR3 DNA reads TGTGCCAGCAGATTACAGGGCTCCTACGAGCAGTACTTC. Translating gives CASRLQGSYEQYF.

The rearrangement uses TRBV5-4 and TRBJ1-4; D gene ambiguous. Deletions cut 4 bases from V and 4 bases from J, with 14 bases between. Per the germline V gene, CDR1 is SGHNT and CDR2 is YYREEE (reference sequence). This CDR3 is 15 amino acids long. This chain's CDR3 is CASSRPGGDNEKLFF. The CDR3 nucleotides read TGTGCCAGCAGCAGGCCAGGCGGGGATAATGAAAAACTGTTTTTT.

The CDR3 nucleotides are TGTGCCATCAGTGGTACCGGGACAGGGGGCCTCAATGGCTACACCTTC. Its translation is CAISGTGTGGLNGYTF. The rearrangement uses TRBV10-3 and TRBJ1-2; 12 bases are shared with TRBD1. Germline V gene lookup returns CDR1 ENHRY and CDR2 SYGVKD. Trimming at V came to 4 bases and at J to 6 bases, leaving 9 bases not matched to a gene. The CDR3 sequence is 16 residues long.

This chain connects TRBV29-1 to TRBJ2-7; 7 bases map to TRBD2. The J segment lost 4 bases and the V segment lost 4 bases, leaving 10 bases of the junction unmatched. Looked up from germline, CDR1 is SQVTM and CDR2 is ANQGSEA. The CDR3 spans 14 residues. For the CDR3, the DNA is TGCAGCGTTGTTGGTCCGGGAGGATATTACGAGCAGTACTTC. This gives the protein CSVVGPGGYYEQYF.

The gene calls are TRBV25-1 and TRBJ2-2; D is perhaps TRBD1 (5 bases). The CDR3 is 17 amino acids. Between the trimmed V and J ends, which lost 2 bases and 0 bases, there was a span of 13 bases. Germline V gene lookup returns CDR1 MGHDK and CDR2 SYGVNS. The CDR3 DNA sequence: TGTGCCAGCAGTGAAAGGCCAGGGCTGGCGAACACCGGGGAGCTGTTTTTT. Protein: CASSERPGLANTGELFF.

The chain couples TRBV5-1 to TRBJ2-2; 10 positions match TRBD2. After removal of 6 bases from V and 4 bases from J, the junction contained 12 bases not matched to a gene. The CDR3 consists of 17 residues. Looked up from germline, CDR1 is SGHRS and CDR2 is YFSETQ. As DNA, the CDR3 is TGCGCCAGCAAGTACATCCCTAGCGGGAGTTTCACCGGGGAGCTGTTTTTT. Its protein is CASKYIPSGSFTGELFF. Drawing the rest from reference TRBV5-1 and TRBJ2-2, the complete variable domain is KAGVTQTPRYLIKTRGQQVTLSCSPISGHRSVSWYQQTPGQGLQFLFEYFSETQRNKGNFPGRFSGRQFSNSRSEMNVSTLELGDSALYLCASKYIPSGSFTGELFFGEGSRLTVL.

In its sample, this clone was seen a few times. CDR3 nucleotide sequence: TGTGCCAGCGGGGGGTCCTCCGGGACTAGCACAGATACGCAGTATTTT. This gives the protein CASGGSSGTSTDTQYF. The chain links TRBV9 to TRBJ2-3, with a tentative D call TRBD2 (6 bases). Germline-derived CDR1 and CDR2 are SGDLS and YYNGEE. The CDR3 sequence is 16 residues long. V gave up 7 bases and J gave up 0 bases, with 18 bases separating them.

The rearrangement uses TRBV5-1 and TRBJ1-1, with TRBD1 matching 7 bases. The CDR3 consists of 16 residues. Germline V CDR1 and CDR2: SGHRS, YFSETQ. The trim removed 3 bases at V and 8 bases at J, leaving 16 bases unmatched. CDR3 protein: CASSSTTGRRVGEAFF. The DNA for the CDR3 is TGCGCCAGCAGCTCTACGACAGGGCGGAGAGTGGGAGAAGCTTTCTTT. Combining the CDR3 with reference TRBV5-1 and TRBJ1-1 gives the whole variable domain KAGVTQTPRYLIKTRGQQVTLSCSPISGHRSVSWYQQTPGQGLQFLFEYFSETQRNKGNFPGRFSGRQFSNSRSEMNVSTLELGDSALYLCASSSTTGRRVGEAFFGQGTRLTVV.

CDR3 nucleotides: TGTGCCAGCAGTTTTCGACATTGTTTGGCCAATGAGCAGTTCTTC. This sequence encodes CASSFRHCLANEQFF. V usage is TRBV28 and J usage is TRBJ2-1; no firm D call. Per germline, CDR1 MDHEN and CDR2 SYDVKM. The CDR3 length is 15 residues. V lost 3 bases to trimming and J lost 6 bases, with 15 bases between them.

The chain recombines TRBV9 with TRBJ2-1, with 9 bases matching TRBD2. This CDR3 region has 15 residues. Germline V gene data show CDR1 as SGDLS and CDR2 as YYNGEE. The ends lost 4 bases at V and 4 bases at J; junction bases unmatched: 6. CDR3 residues: CASSPRLADYNEQFF. DNA for the CDR3: TGTGCCAGCAGCCCCCGACTAGCGGATTACAATGAGCAGTTCTTC. Complete variable domain (other parts from reference TRBV9 and TRBJ2-1): DSGVTQTPKHLITATGQRVTLRCSPRSGDLSVYWYQQSLDQGLQFLIQYYNGEERAKGNILERFSAQQFPDLHSELNLSSLELGDSALYFCASSPRLADYNEQFFGPGTRLTVL.

The V gene is TRBV28, the J gene TRBJ1-4; D remains ambiguous. The V gene lost 6 bases and the J gene lost 8 bases, with 13 bases spanning the gap. The CDR3 contains 13 residues. Germline CDR1 and CDR2: MDHEN and SYDVKM. In nucleotides, the CDR3 is TGTGCCAGCAGCTCATCCGAAGTAGAAAAACTGTTTTTT. Its translation: CASSSSEVEKLFF.

The genes are TRBV5-8 and TRBJ2-7; the D is unclear. The CDR3 spans 15 residues. V lost 2 bases, J lost 2 bases, and 14 bases lay in between. Germline CDR1 and CDR2: SGHTS and YDEGEE. For the CDR3, the DNA is TGTGCCAGCAGCTTATATAGGCGACTGGCCTACGAGCAGTACTTC. This translates into CASSLYRRLAYEQYF.

This chain connects TRBV28 to TRBJ2-7, with D maybe TRBD2 (5 bases). The CDR3 has 13 amino acids. Germline V gene data show CDR1 as MDHEN and CDR2 as SYDVKM. Deletions cut 8 bases from V and 5 bases from J, with 16 bases between. The CDR3 is CASAPGGSDEQYF. CDR3 nucleotide sequence: TGTGCCAGCGCCCCAGGAGGATCCGACGAGCAGTACTTC.

J is TRBJ2-5 and V is TRBV2; 7 bases align to TRBD2. Trimming took 5 bases from V and 3 from J; bases not matched to a gene: 12. CDR3 length: 16 amino acids. CDR1 SNHLY and CDR2 FYNNEI come from the germline V gene. CDR3 sequence reads: CASSRSATSAKETQYF. CDR3 coding DNA: TGTGCCAGCAGTCGGAGCGCTACTAGCGCGAAAGAGACCCAGTACTTC.